These 13 T cell receptor beta chains share one sample of origin, sequenced in a study of OX40 agonist ivuxolimab in advanced cancers. Data came from immunoSEQ multiplex PCR; TCRdb stores just in-frame clones and leaves some out. The sample includes tens of thousands of clones, around 94% of them seen just once. This specimen was CD4+ or CD8+ T cells sorted from blood, taken in a trial of the OX40 agonist ivuxolimab. These receptor sequences come from an adult with an advanced solid tumor such as melanoma, head and neck, liver or kidney cancer.

The V and J genes are TRBV9 and TRBJ2-2; 9 nucleotides agree with TRBD1. Germline assignment: CDR1 SGDLS and CDR2 YYNGEE. V lost 4 bases and J lost 2; bases outside the gene matches: 3. This CDR3 has 15 amino acids. CDR3 sequence reads: CASSLTGGNTGELFF. The CDR3 nucleotides are TGTGCCAGCAGCCTTACAGGGGGCAACACCGGGGAGCTGTTTTTT.

V is TRBV6-1 and J is TRBJ2-3, with D maybe TRBD1 (5 bases). The CDR3 is made up of 13 amino acids. Germline values: CDR1 MNHNS, CDR2 SASEGT. The V end lost 4 bases, the J end lost 2 bases, and 7 bases lay between the germline ends. CDR3 sequence (DNA): TGTGCCAGCAGTGGACAGAACACAGATACGCAGTATTTT. Protein product: CASSGQNTDTQYF.

The V gene is TRBV7-9, the J gene TRBJ1-2; D is perhaps TRBD1 (5 bases). This CDR3 contains 16 residues. The germline V and J ends were trimmed by 0 bases and 3 bases, with 14 bases remaining between them. The germline gives CDR1 SEHNR, CDR2 FQNEAQ (reference sequence). CDR3: CASSLAQSGMYYGYTF. As DNA, the CDR3 is TGTGCCAGCAGCTTAGCGCAATCAGGGATGTACTATGGCTACACCTTC.

This clone is a singleton in its sample. The chain has TRBV30 and TRBJ2-2; D is unclear. Germline lookup yields CDR1 GTSNPN and CDR2 SVGIG (reference sequence). There are 16 residues in the CDR3. Deletions cut 1 base from V and 0 bases from J, with 12 bases between. CDR3 DNA sequence: TGTGCCTGGAGTGGTGGAAGCAACCCGAACACCGGGGAGCTGTTTTTT. This translates into CAWSGGSNPNTGELFF.

The chain joins TRBV30 to TRBJ1-2, with D perhaps TRBD1 (6 bases). Germline CDR1 is GTSNPN and CDR2 is SVGIG (reference sequence). The length of the CDR3 is 15 residues. V gave up 0 bases and J gave up 2 bases, with 13 bases separating them. The CDR3 loop is CAWSVRHGTNYGYTF. In nucleotides, the CDR3 is TGTGCCTGGAGTGTACGGCACGGGACAAACTATGGCTACACCTTC.

This sequence joins TRBV4-3 and TRBJ2-3, with 8 bases identical to TRBD2. Trimming removed 4 bases from V and 2 bases from J; junction bases left unmatched: 8. The CDR3 runs to 16 residues. CDR1 is LGHNA, CDR2 YSLEER, per germline. The CDR3 sequence is CASSPRSGMSTDTQYF. CDR3 coding DNA: TGCGCCAGCAGCCCCCGTAGCGGGATGTCCACAGATACGCAGTATTTT.

This rearrangement joins TRBV10-3 to TRBJ2-5; D gene ambiguous. TRBJ2-7 explains the end of the DNA better; the J call may be wrong. CDR3 length equals 14 residues. Germline CDR1 is ENHRY and CDR2 is SYGVKD. CDR3 sequence (DNA): TGTGCCATCAGTGGCCTGAGCAGTCCCTACGAGCAGTACTTC. Protein product: CAISGLSSPYEQYF.

The CDR3 region has the DNA TGTGCCAGCAGCTTAGTAACAGGGGGCCGGGAGACCCAGTACTTC. It is translated as CASSLVTGGRETQYF. The chain carries TRBV7-3 and TRBJ2-5; 9 bases are shared with TRBD1. The CDR3 consists of 15 residues. Germline CDR1 reads SGHTA; CDR2 reads FQGTGA. Losses at the gene ends were 2 bases for V and 5 bases for J; bases not matched to a gene: 6.

This clone was detected a few times. The chain links TRBV7-8 to TRBJ1-5; the D gene is possibly TRBD1 (6 bases). Per germline, CDR1 SGHVS and CDR2 FQNEAQ. The CDR3 extends over 12 amino acids. The CDR3 nucleotides read TGTGCGGACAGTGACAGCAATCAGCCCCAGCATTTT. Translation gives CADSDSNQPQHF.

V gene TRBV7-3 combines with J gene TRBJ2-2; D possibly uses TRBD1 or TRBD2 (5 bases each). Trimming removed 2 bases from V and 6 bases from J, with 10 bases in between. CDR1 is SGHTA, CDR2 FQGTGA, per germline. The CDR3 has 14 amino acids. The CDR3 sequence is CASSLEWGPGELFF. CDR3 coding DNA: TGTGCCAGCAGCTTAGAGTGGGGACCCGGGGAGCTGTTTTTT.

V usage is TRBV7-9 and J usage is TRBJ2-2; TRBD1 matches 12 bases. CDR3 length: 17 amino acids. The V gene end was trimmed by 5 bases and the J gene end by 1 base; junction bases not matched to a gene: 5. Per germline, CDR1 SEHNR and CDR2 FQNEAQ (reference sequence). Here the CDR3 DNA reads TGTGCCAGCAGCCCCGGGACAGGGGGCGAGAACACCGGGGAGCTGTTTTTT. It is translated as CASSPGTGGENTGELFF.

This chain uses TRBV7-4 with TRBJ2-7; D might be TRBD1 (5 bases). Germline V CDR1 and CDR2: SGHVT, SQSDAQ. This CDR3 contains 15 residues. V lost 5 bases and J lost 2, with 16 bases in between. This chain's CDR3 is CASSTGVQDTYEQYF. In DNA form, the CDR3 reads TGTGCCAGCAGCACAGGAGTCCAGGACACCTACGAGCAGTACTTC.

The CDR3 DNA reads as TGCGCCAGCAGCCTATGGACAGGGGCACAAGAGACCCAGTACTTC. Amino acids: CASSLWTGAQETQYF. This chain uses TRBV4-3 with TRBJ2-5; the match to TRBD1 covers 9 bases. With V trimmed by 4 bases and J by 2 bases, 5 bases remained unmatched. There are 15 residues in the CDR3. Germline V gene lookup returns CDR1 LGHNA and CDR2 YSLEER.